The rows below give T cell receptor beta chains drawn from one sample of a study of tumor and adjacent non-tumor tissue in lung cancer. Each CDR3 protein gets one entry after TCRdb re-called the multiplex PCR reads with MiXCR. The table has 100,000 to 120,000 distinct CDR3 sequences, about 80% seen once. The sequenced sample consisted of lung tumor tissue. These receptors were collected from a man between 65 and 85 years old with non-small cell lung cancer. The CDR3 runs from the conserved cysteine through the conserved F or W. Fields, in order: V gene, clone size, CDR3 protein. Expanded clones get a size class; other rows say once, few or many, or leave the size out.

v_gene: TRBV4-3
abundance: once
CDR3aa: CASSQDPVAVYNEQFF

v_gene: TRBV10-1
abundance: .
CDR3aa: CTSSRLVRETQYF

v_gene: TRBV5-5
abundance: .
CDR3aa: CASSLVAGHAYEQYF

v_gene: TRBV6-2/TRBV6-3
abundance: .
CDR3aa: CASSSTSGGAFDEQFF

v_gene: TRBV30
abundance: few
CDR3aa: CAWSHASYGYTF

v_gene: TRBV20-1
abundance: many
CDR3aa: CSARNSDLRRETQYF

v_gene: TRBV20-1
abundance: .
CDR3aa: CSARSHPGDGIDTQYF

v_gene: TRBV29-1
abundance: once
CDR3aa: CSVGDQRSSYEQYF

v_gene: TRBV10-1
abundance: .
CDR3aa: CASSDRSGRASYNEQFF

v_gene: TRBV29-1
abundance: .
CDR3aa: CSVVRTGLSNEQYF

v_gene: TRBV10-3
abundance: .
CDR3aa: CAISETLFTDTQYF

v_gene: TRBV14
abundance: .
CDR3aa: CVSGQDLKMNYGYTF

v_gene: TRBV29-1
abundance: .
CDR3aa: CSAPWGGQNYGYIF

v_gene: TRBV11-3
abundance: .
CDR3aa: CASSSTFKTGSDEQYF